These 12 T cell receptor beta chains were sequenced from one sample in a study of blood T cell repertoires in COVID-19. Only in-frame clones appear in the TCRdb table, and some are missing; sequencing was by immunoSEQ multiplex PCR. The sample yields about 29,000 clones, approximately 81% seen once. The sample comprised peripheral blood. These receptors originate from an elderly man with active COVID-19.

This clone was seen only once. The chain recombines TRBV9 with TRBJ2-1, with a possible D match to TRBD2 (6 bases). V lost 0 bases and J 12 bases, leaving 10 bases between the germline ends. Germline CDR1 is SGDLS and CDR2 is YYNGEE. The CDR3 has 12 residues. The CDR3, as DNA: TGTGCCAGCAGCGTAGGGCCGGAGGGGCAGTTCTTC. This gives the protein CASSVGPEGQFF.

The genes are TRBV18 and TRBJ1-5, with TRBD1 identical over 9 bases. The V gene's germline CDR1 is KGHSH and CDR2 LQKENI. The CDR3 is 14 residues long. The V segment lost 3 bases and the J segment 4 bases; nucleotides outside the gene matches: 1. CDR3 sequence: CASSPGTGNQPQHF. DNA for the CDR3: TGTGCCAGCTCACCCGGGACAGGGAATCAGCCCCAGCATTTT.

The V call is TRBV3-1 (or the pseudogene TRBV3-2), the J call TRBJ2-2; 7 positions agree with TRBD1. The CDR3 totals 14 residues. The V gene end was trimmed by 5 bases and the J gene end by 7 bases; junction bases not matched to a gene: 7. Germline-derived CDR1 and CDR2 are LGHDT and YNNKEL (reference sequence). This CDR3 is CASSARQGGGELFF. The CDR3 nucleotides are TGTGCCAGCAGCGCCCGACAGGGCGGCGGGGAGCTGTTTTTT.

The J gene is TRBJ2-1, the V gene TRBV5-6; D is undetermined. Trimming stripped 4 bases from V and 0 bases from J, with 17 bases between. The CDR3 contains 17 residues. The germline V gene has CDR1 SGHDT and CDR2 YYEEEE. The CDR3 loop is CASSRGISSSSYNEQFF. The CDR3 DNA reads TGTGCCAGCAGCCGAGGTATCTCGTCCTCCTCCTACAATGAGCAGTTCTTC.

The CDR3 coding sequence is TGTGCCAGTAGTAGGAACGGAGGGGGCCTAGAGACCCAGTACTTC. It translates to CASSRNGGGLETQYF. This sequence joins TRBV19 and TRBJ2-5; D perhaps matches TRBD1 (7 bases). V lost 4 bases, J lost 4 bases, and 16 bases lay in between. The V gene's germline CDR1 is LNHDA and CDR2 SQIVND (reference sequence). This CDR3 region has 15 residues. Drawing the rest from reference TRBV19 and TRBJ2-5, the complete variable domain is DGGITQSPKYLFRKEGQNVTLSCEQNLNHDAMYWYRQDPGQGLRLIYYSQIVNDFQKGDIAEGYSVSREKKESFPLTVTSAQKNPTAFYLCASSRNGGGLETQYFGPGTRLLVL.

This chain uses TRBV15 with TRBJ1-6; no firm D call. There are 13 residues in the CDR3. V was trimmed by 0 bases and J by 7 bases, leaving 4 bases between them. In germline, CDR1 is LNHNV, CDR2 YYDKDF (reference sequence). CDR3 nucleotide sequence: TGTGCCACCAGCAGAGATCTAAATTCACCCCTCCACTTT. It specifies CATSRDLNSPLHF.

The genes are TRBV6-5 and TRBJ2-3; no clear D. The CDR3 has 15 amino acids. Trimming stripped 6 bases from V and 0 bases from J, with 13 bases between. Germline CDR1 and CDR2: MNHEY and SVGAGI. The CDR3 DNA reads TGTGCCAGCAGGCCACAGCCTTTTAGCACAGATACGCAGTATTTT. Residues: CASRPQPFSTDTQYF.

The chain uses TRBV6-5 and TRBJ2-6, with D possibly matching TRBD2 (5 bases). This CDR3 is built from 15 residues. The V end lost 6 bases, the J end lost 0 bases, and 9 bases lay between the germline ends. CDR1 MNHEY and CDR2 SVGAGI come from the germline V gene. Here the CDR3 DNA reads TGTGCCAGCAGAAATACTAGCTCTGGGGCCAACGTCCTGACTTTC. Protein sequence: CASRNTSSGANVLTF.

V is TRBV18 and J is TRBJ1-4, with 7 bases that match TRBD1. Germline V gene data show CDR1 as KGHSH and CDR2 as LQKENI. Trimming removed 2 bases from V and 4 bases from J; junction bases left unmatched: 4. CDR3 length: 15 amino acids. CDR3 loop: CASSPGTAGNEKLFF. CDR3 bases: TGTGCCAGCTCACCAGGGACAGCCGGTAATGAAAAACTGTTTTTT. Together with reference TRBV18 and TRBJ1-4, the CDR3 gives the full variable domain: NAGVMQNPRHLVRRRGQEARLRCSPMKGHSHVYWYRQLPEEGLKFMVYLQKENIIDESGMPKERFSAEFPKEGPSILRIQQVVRGDSAAYFCASSPGTAGNEKLFFGSGTQLSVL.

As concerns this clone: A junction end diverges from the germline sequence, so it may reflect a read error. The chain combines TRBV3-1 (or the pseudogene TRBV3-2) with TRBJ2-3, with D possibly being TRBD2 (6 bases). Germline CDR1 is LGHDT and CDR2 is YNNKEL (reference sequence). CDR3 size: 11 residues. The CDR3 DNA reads TGTGCCAGCAGCCAAGGTATGGGACTTTCTTTT. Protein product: CASSQGMGLSF.

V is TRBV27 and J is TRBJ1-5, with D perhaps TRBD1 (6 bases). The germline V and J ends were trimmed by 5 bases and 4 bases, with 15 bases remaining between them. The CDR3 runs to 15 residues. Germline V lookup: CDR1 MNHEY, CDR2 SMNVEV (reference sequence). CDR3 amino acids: CASSDGQMRNQPQHF. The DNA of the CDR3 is TGTGCCAGCAGTGATGGACAGATGCGAAATCAGCCCCAGCATTTT.

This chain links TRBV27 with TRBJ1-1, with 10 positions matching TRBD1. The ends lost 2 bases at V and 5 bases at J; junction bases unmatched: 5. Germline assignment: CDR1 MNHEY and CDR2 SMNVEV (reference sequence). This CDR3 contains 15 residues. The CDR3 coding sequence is TGTGCCAGCAGTTTAGGGGACAGGGGCGGAACTGAAGCTTTCTTT. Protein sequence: CASSLGDRGGTEAFF.